The subject of this entry is one T cell receptor beta chain. The antigen is unknown. The record originates from a study of T cells in localized non-small cell lung cancer. Study-level points and caveats: Researchers found a median around 57 of the top 100 tumor clones in adjacent lung. Prolonged overall survival went with higher T cell density in the blood. Because sequencing included only one region (of the tumor), heterogeneity remains possible. Clonality peaked in uninvolved adjacent lung rather than tumor.

This CDR3 is built from 17 residues. With V trimmed by 0 bases and J by 0 bases, 4 bases remained unmatched. Germline V gene lookup returns CDR1 SGHDT and CDR2 YYEEEE. TCRdb's table, derived via immunoSEQ multiplex PCR, lists solely in-frame clones and lacks some. There are 55,000 to 65,000 clones in the sample; 80% to 90% occur only once, and 20% to 25% lies in the top ten. This sample comprised peripheral blood, obtained before any cancer treatment. V and J are TRBV5-6 and TRBJ2-1; 9 positions agree with TRBD2. The receptor's source is a man aged 40 to 75 with stage I squamous cell lung carcinoma. The CDR3 here is CASSLGAGGNSYNEQFF. Written as DNA, the CDR3 is TGTGCCAGCAGCTTGGGTGCGGGAGGGAACTCCTACAATGAGCAGTTCTTC.